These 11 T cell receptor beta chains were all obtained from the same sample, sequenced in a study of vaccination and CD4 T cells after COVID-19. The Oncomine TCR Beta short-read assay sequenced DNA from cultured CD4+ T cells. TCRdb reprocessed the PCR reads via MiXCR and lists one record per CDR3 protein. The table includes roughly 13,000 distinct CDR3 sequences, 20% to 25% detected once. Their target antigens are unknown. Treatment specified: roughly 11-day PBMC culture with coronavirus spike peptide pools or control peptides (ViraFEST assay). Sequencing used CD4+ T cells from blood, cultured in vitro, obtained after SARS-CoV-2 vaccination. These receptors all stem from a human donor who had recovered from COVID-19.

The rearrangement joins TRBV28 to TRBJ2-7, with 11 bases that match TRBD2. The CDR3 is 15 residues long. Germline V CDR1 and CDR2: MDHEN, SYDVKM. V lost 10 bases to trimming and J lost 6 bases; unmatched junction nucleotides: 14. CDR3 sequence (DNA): TGTGCCACCCGTTCGAGGGCCGGGACTAGCGGCGAGCAGTACTTC. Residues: CATRSRAGTSGEQYF.

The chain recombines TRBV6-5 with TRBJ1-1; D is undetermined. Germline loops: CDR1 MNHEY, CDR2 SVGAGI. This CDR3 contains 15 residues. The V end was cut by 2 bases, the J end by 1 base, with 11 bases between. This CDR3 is CASSYRWTTNTEAFF. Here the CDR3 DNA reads TGTGCCAGCAGTTACCGTTGGACTACGAACACTGAAGCTTTCTTT.

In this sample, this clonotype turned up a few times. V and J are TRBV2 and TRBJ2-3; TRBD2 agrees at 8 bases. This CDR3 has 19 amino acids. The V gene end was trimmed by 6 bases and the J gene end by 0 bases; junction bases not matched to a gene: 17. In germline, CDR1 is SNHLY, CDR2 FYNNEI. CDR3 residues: CASSPYRTSRLTSTDTQYF. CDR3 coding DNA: TGTGCCAGCAGCCCCTATCGGACTAGCCGACTAACTAGCACAGATACGCAGTATTTT.

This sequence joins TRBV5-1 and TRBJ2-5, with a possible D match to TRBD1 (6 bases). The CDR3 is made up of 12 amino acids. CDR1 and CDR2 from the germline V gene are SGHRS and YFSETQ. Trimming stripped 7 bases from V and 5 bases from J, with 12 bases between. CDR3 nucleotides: TGCGCCAGCGGCCCCCAGGGGGAGACCCAGTACTTC. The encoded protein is CASGPQGETQYF. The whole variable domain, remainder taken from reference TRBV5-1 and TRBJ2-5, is KAGVTQTPRYLIKTRGQQVTLSCSPISGHRSVSWYQQTPGQGLQFLFEYFSETQRNKGNFPGRFSGRQFSNSRSEMNVSTLELGDSALYLCASGPQGETQYFGPGTRLLVL.

The CDR3: CASSSDGPEQFF. The CDR3 nucleotides are TGTGCCAGCAGCTCCGACGGCCCTGAGCAGTTCTTC. This sequence joins TRBV7-3 and TRBJ2-1; D gene ambiguous. The ends were cut back, 4 bases at V and 9 bases at J, with 10 bases in the middle. This CDR3 has 12 amino acids. From germline, CDR1 is SGHTA and CDR2 FQGTGA.

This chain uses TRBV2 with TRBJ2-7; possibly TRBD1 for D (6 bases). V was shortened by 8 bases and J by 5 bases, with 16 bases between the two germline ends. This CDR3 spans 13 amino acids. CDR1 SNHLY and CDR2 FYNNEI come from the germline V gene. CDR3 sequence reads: CASLQGSSHEQYF. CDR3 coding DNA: TGTGCCAGCTTACAGGGATCCTCTCACGAGCAGTACTTC.

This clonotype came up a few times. This chain's CDR3 is CASSWGQGWGYTF. CDR3 in DNA: TGTGCCAGCAGTTGGGGGCAGGGCTGGGGCTACACCTTC. This rearrangement joins TRBV27 to TRBJ1-2; TRBD1 is a possible D gene (6 bases). CDR1 MNHEY and CDR2 SMNVEV come from the germline V gene (reference sequence). The CDR3 extends over 13 amino acids. Trimming pared 4 bases from V and 8 bases from J, leaving 14 bases between.

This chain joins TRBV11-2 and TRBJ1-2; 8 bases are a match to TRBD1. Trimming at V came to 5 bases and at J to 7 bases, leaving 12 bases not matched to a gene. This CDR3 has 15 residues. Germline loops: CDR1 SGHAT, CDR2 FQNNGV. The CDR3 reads CASSRSRTGLFGYTF. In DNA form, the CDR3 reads TGTGCCAGCAGCCGATCTCGGACAGGGCTCTTTGGCTACACCTTC.

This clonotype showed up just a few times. CDR3 bases: TGTGCCACCTCCGCCAATGAAAAACTGTTTTTT. This translates into CATSANEKLFF. The V call is TRBV24-1, the J call TRBJ1-4, with D unresolved. Germline V gives CDR1 KGHDR, CDR2 SFDVKD. Trimming shortened V by 9 bases and J by 5 bases, and 6 bases separated the two germline ends. The CDR3 totals 11 residues.

CDR3 nucleotides: TGTGCCACCAGTGACTCCAGGTCGGGACAGGGTTACAATGAGCAGTTCTTC. The encoded protein is CATSDSRSGQGYNEQFF. The V gene is TRBV24-1, the J gene TRBJ2-1; 9 bases are a match to TRBD1. Germline assignment: CDR1 KGHDR and CDR2 SFDVKD. CDR3 length: 17 residues. Trimming at V came to 4 bases and at J to 4 bases, leaving 10 bases not matched to a gene.

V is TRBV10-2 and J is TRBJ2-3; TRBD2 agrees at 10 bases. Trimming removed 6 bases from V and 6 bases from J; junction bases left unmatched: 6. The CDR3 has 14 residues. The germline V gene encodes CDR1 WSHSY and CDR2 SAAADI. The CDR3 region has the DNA TGCGCCAGCAGGAGCGGGGGGGCAGGGGATACGCAGTATTTT. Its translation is CASRSGGAGDTQYF.